This paragraph reports one TCR beta chain. This specimen belongs to a study of blood T cell repertoires in COVID-19. Study information: Both acute and convalescent COVID-19 samples were obtained from the United States, Italy and Spain. From T cells, B-cell-depleted T cells, or PBMCs came the material, which was cDNA or gDNA.

This CDR3 has 16 residues. In germline, CDR1 is SGHRS, CDR2 YFSETQ. With 1 base clipped from V and 5 bases from J, the junction kept 8 bases outside the gene matches. Generated by immunoSEQ multiplex PCR, the TCRdb table keeps only in-frame clones and is missing some. The sample records about 130,000 clones, approximately 81% being singletons. Source material: peripheral blood. This TCR was recovered from a woman between 45 and 60 years old with acute or convalescent COVID-19. This chain joins TRBV5-1 and TRBJ2-5; 10 bases match TRBD2. The CDR3 spells CASSLRSSGRSETQYF. The CDR3 coding sequence is TGCGCCAGCAGCTTGCGCTCTAGCGGGAGATCGGAGACCCAGTACTTC. Based on the CDR3 plus reference TRBV5-1 and TRBJ2-5, the full variable domain is KAGVTQTPRYLIKTRGQQVTLSCSPISGHRSVSWYQQTPGQGLQFLFEYFSETQRNKGNFPGRFSGRQFSNSRSEMNVSTLELGDSALYLCASSLRSSGRSETQYFGPGTRLLVL.